The clone carrying this TCR beta chain occurred a few times. The target antigen is unknown. The authors used template switching to add a universal primer site and gave cDNA unique molecular identifiers. TCRdb re-called the 5' RACE reads through MiXCR, storing one row per CDR3 protein. The table records hundreds of thousands of distinct CDR3 sequences, 6.1% of them present only once. CDR1 and CDR2 from the germline V gene are MNHEY and SVGAGI. V lost 6 bases, J lost 8 bases, and 10 bases lay in between. The CDR3 extends over 12 amino acids. Healthy Caucasians were all of the donors. These data belong to a study of identical twins. Findings and limits, study-wide: Models underestimated out-of-frame TCR alpha sharing in monozygotic twins. The study based its conclusions on cross-sectional statistical analysis and did not follow the same donors.

The clonotype originates from a man younger than 30 in good health. The chain links TRBV6-5 to TRBJ1-4; D gene ambiguous. The sequenced sample consisted of naive T cells sorted from blood. This CDR3 is CASRGFREKLFF. DNA for the CDR3: TGTGCCAGCAGGGGGTTTCGAGAAAAACTGTTTTTT.